These 9 T cell receptor beta chains were all obtained from the same sample, sequenced in a study of T cell responses to AZD1222 COVID-19 vaccine. Generated by immunoSEQ multiplex PCR, the TCRdb table keeps only in-frame clones and is missing some. The sample records around 100,000 clones, approximately 84% being singletons. Sequencing used peripheral blood, obtained on day 0 of AZD1222 vaccination. The receptor set was obtained from an adult in good health.

The rearrangement uses TRBV19 and TRBJ1-1, with TRBD1 identical over 7 bases. The length of the CDR3 is 16 residues. The germline gives CDR1 LNHDA, CDR2 SQIVND (reference sequence). V lost 6 bases, J lost 3 bases, and 13 bases stayed unmatched. The CDR3 nucleotides read TGTGCCAGTAGCTCGTTCACCGGGACAGTTTACACTGAAGCTTTCTTT. It yields the protein CASSSFTGTVYTEAFF.

The J gene is TRBJ2-2, the V gene TRBV9, with 9 bases lining up with TRBD2. Trimming at V came to 10 bases and at J to 4 bases, leaving 17 bases not matched to a gene. The CDR3 consists of 17 residues. Germline V gene sequence: CDR1 SGDLS, CDR2 YYNGEE. The CDR3 sequence: CARRARRGGLATGELFF. The CDR3 nucleotides are TGTGCCCGCCGCGCGCGGAGGGGGGGACTAGCCACCGGGGAGCTGTTTTTT.

The CDR3 DNA follows: TGCGCCAGCAGCTTGGAACTGGGGTTCTACAATGAGCAGTTCTTC. Its translation is CASSLELGFYNEQFF. J is TRBJ2-1 and V is TRBV5-1; D gene uncertain. This CDR3 contains 15 residues. Germline V lookup: CDR1 SGHRS, CDR2 YFSETQ. V was shortened by 0 bases and J by 3 bases, with 10 bases between the two germline ends.

The rearrangement uses TRBV7-2 and TRBJ1-5, with D unclear. The V and J ends lost 5 bases and 0 bases respectively, with 8 bases between them. The CDR3 extends over 14 amino acids. CDR1 is SGHTA and CDR2 is FQGNSA in the germline V gene. The CDR3 reads CASSPDVSNQPQHF. For the CDR3, the DNA is TGTGCCAGCAGCCCCGACGTTAGCAATCAGCCCCAGCATTTT.

V is TRBV7-6 and J is TRBJ1-2, with D unclear. The V gene's germline CDR1 is SGHVS and CDR2 FNYEAQ. The V end was cut by 2 bases, the J end by 4 bases, with 11 bases between. This CDR3 comprises 14 residues. The CDR3 region is CASSLSVTTYGYTF. Written as DNA, the CDR3 is TGTGCCAGCAGCTTATCCGTAACGACCTATGGCTACACCTTC.

This chain links TRBV28 with TRBJ2-7; D is unresolved. The CDR3 is 12 residues long. Germline CDR1 and CDR2: MDHEN and SYDVKM. V dropped 1 base and J dropped 3 bases, with 4 bases sitting between them. CDR3 amino acids: CASSLYSYEQYF. CDR3 bases: TGTGCCAGCAGTTTATACAGCTACGAGCAGTACTTC.

The rearrangement uses TRBV7-2 and TRBJ2-7, with 11 bases fitting TRBD2. J lost 0 bases, V lost 5 bases, and 3 bases had no gene match. CDR1 is SGHTA, CDR2 FQGNSA, per germline. This CDR3 is 15 amino acids long. The CDR3: CASSDTSGSSYEQYF. CDR3 bases: TGTGCCAGCAGCGATACTAGCGGGAGCTCCTACGAGCAGTACTTC.

V and J are TRBV9 and TRBJ2-7; 9 bases match TRBD1. The CDR3 has 14 residues. V was pared by 4 bases and J by 6 bases, with 8 bases of the junction left unmatched. Germline V gives CDR1 SGDLS, CDR2 YYNGEE. The CDR3: CASSSRQGESEQYF. Here the CDR3 DNA reads TGTGCCAGCAGCTCCCGACAGGGGGAGAGCGAGCAGTACTTC.

This clone was recorded only once. V is TRBV2 and J is TRBJ2-7; D remains unclear. Germline loops: CDR1 SNHLY, CDR2 FYNNEI. The V end lost 8 bases, the J end lost 2 bases, and 19 bases lay between the germline ends. This CDR3 comprises 15 residues. The CDR3 DNA reads TGTGCCAGCGCTGAAGGAGCGTTATTTACCTACGAGCAGTACTTC. As protein: CASAEGALFTYEQYF.